One and the same sample provided the 14 T cell receptor beta chains below, sequenced in a study of blood T cell repertoires in COVID-19. Clones were read by immunoSEQ multiplex PCR, and TCRdb kept only the in-frame ones, dropping some. The sample has around 190,000 clones; approximately 85% are singletons. The source material was peripheral blood. The receptors here all came from a woman aged 55-69 years with acute or convalescent COVID-19.

This chain joins TRBV4-1 and TRBJ1-6, with D possibly matching TRBD1 (5 bases). The CDR3 loop spans 16 amino acids. Germline V gene sequence: CDR1 MGHRA, CDR2 YSYEKL. The V end was cut by 5 bases, the J end by 6 bases, with 17 bases between. CDR3 loop: CASSSVQGSLNSPLHF. The CDR3 coding sequence is TGCGCCAGCAGCTCCGTCCAGGGATCCCTTAATTCACCCCTCCACTTT.

V gene TRBV7-9 combines with J gene TRBJ2-6; D is unresolved. Germline-derived CDR1 and CDR2 are SEHNR and FQNEAQ (reference sequence). The CDR3 covers 17 residues. V lost 4 bases to trimming and J lost 0 bases, with 13 bases between them. The chain's CDR3 is CASSYEQTLSGANVLTF. In nucleotides, the CDR3 is TGTGCCAGCAGCTACGAACAGACCCTCTCTGGGGCCAACGTCCTGACTTTC.

The rearrangement links TRBV6-5 to TRBJ2-1; 8 nucleotides line up with TRBD1. The CDR3 has 15 residues. V was pared by 9 bases and J by 7 bases, with 14 bases of the junction left unmatched. Per the germline V gene, CDR1 is MNHEY and CDR2 is SVGAGI. CDR3 bases: TGTGCCAGTCAGTCGCCGTGGACAGGGTGGAATGAGCAGTTCTTC. It codes for CASQSPWTGWNEQFF.

The chain is built from TRBV3-1 (or the pseudogene TRBV3-2) and TRBJ1-1, with D unclear. There are 12 residues in the CDR3. In germline, CDR1 is LGHDT, CDR2 YNNKEL (reference sequence). With 5 bases removed from V and 5 bases from J, the gap between germline ends came to 9 bases. Written as DNA, the CDR3 is TGTGCCAGCAGCTACCTGAGAACTGAAGCTTTCTTT. Encoded protein: CASSYLRTEAFF.

This clone was detected a few times. V and J are TRBV7-8 and TRBJ2-7, with 9 bases fitting TRBD1. J lost 3 bases, V lost 1 base, and 7 bases had no gene match. Germline assignment: CDR1 SGHVS and CDR2 FQNEAQ. CDR3 length: 16 residues. This CDR3 is CASSLGSGQGNYEQYF. The CDR3, as DNA: TGTGCCAGCAGCTTAGGTTCGGGACAGGGAAACTACGAGCAGTACTTC.

The chain joins TRBV25-1 to TRBJ2-7; the D is unclear. The CDR3 totals 13 residues. Trimming left V 4 bases short and J 2 bases short, with 9 bases between. Germline assignment: CDR1 MGHDK and CDR2 SYGVNS. This chain's CDR3 is CASSVGGAYEQYF. Written as DNA, the CDR3 is TGTGCCAGCAGTGTTGGCGGAGCCTACGAGCAGTACTTC.

The rearrangement joins TRBV28 to TRBJ2-6, with D possibly matching TRBD1 (5 bases). The V and J ends lost 5 bases and 5 bases respectively, with 16 bases between them. This CDR3 contains 16 residues. From germline, CDR1 is MDHEN and CDR2 SYDVKM. CDR3 in amino acids: CASSPDTGHWANVLTF. The CDR3 bases are TGTGCCAGCAGTCCGGACACGGGCCACTGGGCCAACGTCCTGACTTTC.

The CDR3 loop is CASSLDKKGLAGDNEQFF. The CDR3 coding sequence is TGTGCCAGCAGCTTAGACAAGAAGGGACTAGCGGGAGACAATGAGCAGTTCTTC. This chain uses TRBV7-2 with TRBJ2-1; 14 positions match TRBD2. Looked up from germline, CDR1 is SGHTA and CDR2 is FQGNSA. Germline trimming cut 1 base from V and 5 bases from J; bases unmatched to any gene: 7. This CDR3 region has 18 residues. Full variable domain (remainder filled in from reference TRBV7-2 and TRBJ2-1): GAGVSQSPSNKVTEKGKDVELRCDPISGHTALYWYRQSLGQGLEFLIYFQGNSAPDKSGLPSDRFSAERTGGSVSTLTIQRTQQEDSAVYLCASSLDKKGLAGDNEQFFGPGTRLTVL.

The rearrangement links TRBV7-9 to TRBJ2-5, with D tentatively TRBD2 (5 bases). The V end lost 5 bases, the J end lost 3 bases, and 16 bases lay between the germline ends. The CDR3 loop spans 15 amino acids. The germline V gene encodes CDR1 SEHNR and CDR2 FQNEAQ (reference sequence). This CDR3 reads CASSQTGNREETQYF. CDR3 DNA sequence: TGTGCCAGCAGCCAAACGGGGAACAGAGAAGAGACCCAGTACTTC.

In DNA form, the CDR3 reads TGTGCCAGCAGCTTCAGGGGCGTAGGTCACACTGAAGCTTTCTTT. Translated, it gives CASSFRGVGHTEAFF. The chain has TRBV5-6 and TRBJ1-1, with D possibly matching TRBD1 (6 bases). V was cut by 2 bases and J by 3 bases, with 14 bases left in between. Germline V gives CDR1 SGHDT, CDR2 YYEEEE. The CDR3 is 15 amino acids.

This rearrangement joins TRBV7-9 to TRBJ1-6, with TRBD1 matching 9 bases. This CDR3 is built from 15 residues. V was pared by 1 base and J by 10 bases, with 5 bases of the junction left unmatched. Per germline, CDR1 SEHNR and CDR2 FQNEAQ (reference sequence). CDR3 sequence: CASSLEWTGDSPLHF. In DNA form, the CDR3 reads TGTGCCAGCAGCTTAGAGTGGACAGGGGACTCACCCCTCCACTTT.

The genes are TRBV6-5 and TRBJ1-5; tentative D call: TRBD1 (5 bases). Germline assignment: CDR1 MNHEY and CDR2 SVGAGI. V lost 6 bases, J lost 2 bases, and 8 bases lay in between. The CDR3 is made up of 13 amino acids. The CDR3 nucleotides read TGTGCCAGCAGCAGGGATGGCAATCAGCCCCAGCATTTT. This sequence encodes CASSRDGNQPQHF.

The J gene is TRBJ2-5, the V gene TRBV29-1, with 8 bases that match TRBD1. The germline V gene encodes CDR1 SQVTM and CDR2 ANQGSEA. Trimming cost V 7 bases and J 6 bases; bases outside gene matches: 7. The CDR3 runs to 12 residues. DNA for the CDR3: TGCAGCGCCGGGCCAGGGGGCCAGACCCAGTACTTC. Encoded protein: CSAGPGGQTQYF.

This chain uses TRBV29-1 with TRBJ2-7; 10 nucleotides match TRBD1. The CDR3 totals 13 residues. Germline V gene sequence: CDR1 SQVTM, CDR2 ANQGSEA. J lost 3 bases, V lost 3 bases, and 2 bases had no gene match. This CDR3 reads CSVEGQGNYEQYF. CDR3 DNA sequence: TGCAGCGTTGAGGGACAGGGGAACTACGAGCAGTACTTC.